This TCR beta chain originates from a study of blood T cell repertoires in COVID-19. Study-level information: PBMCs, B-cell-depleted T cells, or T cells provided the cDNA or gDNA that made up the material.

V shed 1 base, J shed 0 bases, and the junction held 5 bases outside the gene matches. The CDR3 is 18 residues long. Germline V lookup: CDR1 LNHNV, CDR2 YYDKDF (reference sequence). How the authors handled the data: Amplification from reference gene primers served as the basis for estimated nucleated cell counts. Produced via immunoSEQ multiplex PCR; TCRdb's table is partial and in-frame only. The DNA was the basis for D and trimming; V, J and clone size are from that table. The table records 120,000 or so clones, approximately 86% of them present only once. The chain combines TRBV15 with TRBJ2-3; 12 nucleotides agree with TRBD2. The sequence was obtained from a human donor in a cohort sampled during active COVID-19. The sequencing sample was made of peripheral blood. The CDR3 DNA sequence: TGTGCCACCAGCAGAGTTCGGACTAGCGGGATTAGCACAGATACGCAGTATTTT. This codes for CATSRVRTSGISTDTQYF. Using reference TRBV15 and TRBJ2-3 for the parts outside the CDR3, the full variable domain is DAMVIQNPRYQVTQFGKPVTLSCSQTLNHNVMYWYQQKSSQAPKLLFHYYDKDFNNEADTPDNFQSRRPNTSFCFLDIRSPGLGDTAMYLCATSRVRTSGISTDTQYFGPGTRLTVL.